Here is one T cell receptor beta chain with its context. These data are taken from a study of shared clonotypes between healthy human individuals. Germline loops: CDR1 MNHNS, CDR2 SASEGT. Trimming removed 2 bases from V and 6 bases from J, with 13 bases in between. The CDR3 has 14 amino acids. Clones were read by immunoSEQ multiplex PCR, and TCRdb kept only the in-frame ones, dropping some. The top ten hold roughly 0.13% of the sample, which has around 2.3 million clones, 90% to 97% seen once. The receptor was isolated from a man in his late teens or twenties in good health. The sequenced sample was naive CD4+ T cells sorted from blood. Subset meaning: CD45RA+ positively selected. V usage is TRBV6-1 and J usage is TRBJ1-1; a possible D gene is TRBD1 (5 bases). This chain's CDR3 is CASSELWGSAEAFF. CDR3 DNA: TGTGCCAGCAGTGAATTGTGGGGGTCGGCTGAAGCTTTCTTT.